Detailed here is one T cell receptor (beta chain). Its specific antigen is unknown. No quality values exist for individual bases; no much larger clone is one base distant. The sample belongs to a study of shared clonotypes between healthy human individuals (dated by TCRdb to 2018 to 2020). Background on the whole study: A couple of women and three men aged 18 to 49 years were included in the cohort. Leukapheresis yielded between about 0.85 and 10 billion PBMCs per donor. Libraries were prepared and TCR repertoires were sequenced by different laboratories using diverse techniques, in order to increase sequencing depth and limit assay-specific biases. The study deeply sequenced blood TCR repertoires of five healthy adults to estimate repertoire size and the extent of clonotype sharing between individuals. The paper as a whole reports these results and caveats: Sampling was restricted to blood, and TCR repertoires in tissues likely differ from the TCR repertoires found in blood. Based on pairwise subsampling, the degree of clonotype sharing among donors was expected to be affected by sequencing depth. The genetic and exposure-history diversity represented was limited by the small number of donors.

The CDR3, cysteine through phenylalanine, is 16 amino acids long. The sequence is cut down to CDR3 DNA, 48 bases in frame from base 1. CDR1 LNHDA and CDR2 SQIVND were looked up in the germline V gene (reference sequence). Between the V and J ends, shortened by 4 bases and 4 bases respectively, the junction contains 19 bases. Donors were healthy HIV-negative adults with no recently reported acute infections or vaccinations. Only Caucasian adults living in Nashville, Tennessee, USA were represented among the donors. For unsorted samples, tens of millions of PBMCs were counted, and genomic DNA was extracted using the QIAamp DNA Blood Mini kit. Blood was collected by leukapheresis, and PBMCs were isolated by Ficoll-Histopaque density gradient centrifugation and then cryopreserved in liquid nitrogen vapor phase. Using the deep immunoSEQ assay, multiplex PCR amplified TCR CDR3 regions from genomic DNA. Extracted genomic DNA from each cell subset was distributed evenly across all wells of several immunoSEQ 96-well plates, and each plate was treated as a replicate. Each replicate PCR for unsorted PBMC received roughly 0.3 ug genomic DNA, equal to 30,000 or so T cell genomes. Ten immunoSEQ deep assay plates were used to sequence unsorted PBMC genomic DNA. Purified libraries were measured with a Qubit 3.0 fluorometer, size-checked on a Bioanalyzer 2100, and measured again with the KAPA Library Quantification kit. A separate single-read 150-cycle Illumina NextSeq 550 flow cell was used to sequence each immunoSEQ 96-well plate. The authors processed their data as follows. Because the immunoSEQ output included only junctional sequences and no quality scores, the filtering could not be the same as the filtering used for full-length reads. Sequences were annotated with PyIR, a Python wrapper for IgBLAST v1.9, using IMGT germline references to assign V/J genes and CDR3. Reads with weak V/J assignments (E-value above 1e-6), missing CDR3, stop codons, out-of-frame junctions, or ambiguous translated residues were removed. V3J clonotypes were defined as sequences sharing the same inferred V gene, J gene, and CDR3 amino acid sequence. To compute the percentage overlap between repertoires, the number of shared unique clonotypes was divided by the size of the smaller repertoire. Three approaches were used to assess repertoire richness: RTK rarefaction, the Chao1 estimator, and Recon v2.1 estimates of unobserved clonotypes. TCRdb mirrors the immuneACCESS table, restricted to in-frame sequences. Some clones are absent from its copies; in checked studies, under half trace to an unresolved V gene, and the reason for the others is unknown. D and trimming come from the DNA, and the V and J calls and clone size come from that table. This sample is represented by about 510,000 clones; 60% to 85% of them were singletons. The ten largest clonotypes hold 10% to 15% of the sample.

Sequenced: PBMCs. The V and J segments used are TRBV19 and TRBJ1-1, and the D gene may be TRBD1, 6 bases matching. This clonotype originated in a middle-aged woman in good health. Some clones in this sample may be carry-over from other donors' samples. In nucleotides, the sequence is TGTGCCAGTAGTACGTCCCGGGGGCGCGTGGCCACTGAAGCTTTCTTT. This translates into CASSTSRGRVATEAFF.